Sequencing of this TCR beta chain was carried out in a study of patients and donors after allogeneic stem cell transplantation (dated by TCRdb to 2020 to 2021). Libraries came from RT-PCR. Sequenced on a NextSeq 550. TCRdb reran the public reads through fastp at Q25 and MiXCR, keeping productive beta chains. Identical CDR3 protein sequences are pooled into one entry, listed with their most common genes and DNA. Across this sample there are 20,000 to 30,000 distinct CDR3 sequences, with roughly 43% seen only once. 65% to 80% of the sample lies in the top ten. In this sample, this clonotype turned up a few times. What antigen it recognizes has not been identified. Base qualities are missing; no much larger clone stands one base away. According to the germline V gene, CDR1 reads SGHRS and CDR2 reads YFSETQ. V and J are truncated by 3 bases and 0 bases respectively, leaving an intervening sequence of 12 bases. The CDR3, from cysteine to phenylalanine, totals 15 residues. The entry retains the CDR3 DNA only, 45 bases that are in frame from base 1.

Sequences were obtained from blood, either unsorted or a sorted T cell fraction (not recorded which). The receptor comes from a human donor who was either an allogeneic HSCT recipient or a stem cell or donor lymphocyte infusion donor (not recorded which). It is not recorded whose cells these are; they may come from a transplant donor. This chain is built from TRBV5-1 and TRBJ1-1, and TRBD1 may be the D gene, going by 6 matching bases. Here is the DNA: TGCGCCAGCAGCTCGAAACAGGGCCTGAACACTGAAGCTTTCTTT. Protein translation: CASSSKQGLNTEAFF.